This TCR beta chain was sequenced during a study of early T cells in non-severe SARS-CoV-2 infection. Across the study: Whole-blood bulk RNA, unsorted, was sequenced, and chains were unpaired.

Study results and caveats: VDJdb matching, biased toward anti-spike CD8 responses, missed private and CD4 specificities.

This clonotype showed up just a few times. The antigen remains unidentified. cDNA molecules, individually, were tagged with unique molecular identifiers. TCRdb processed the 5' RACE reads anew with MiXCR; each CDR3 protein has one entry. The sample shows fewer than 55,000 distinct CDR3 sequences, less than 8.5% of them seen only once. Sample: whole blood. The origin of this receptor is an adult who was a healthcare worker with PCR-confirmed SARS-CoV-2 infection or an uninfected control (not recorded which).

CDR3 residues: CASTPGLYTDTQYF. The CDR3 DNA reads TGTGCCAGCACCCCCGGACTTTACACAGATACGCAGTATTTT. The genes are TRBV6-6 and TRBJ2-3, with D possibly being TRBD2 (5 bases). The germline V gene encodes CDR1 MNHNY and CDR2 SVGAGI (reference sequence). Trimming cost V 7 bases and J 2 bases, with 13 bases left between them. This CDR3 spans 14 amino acids.